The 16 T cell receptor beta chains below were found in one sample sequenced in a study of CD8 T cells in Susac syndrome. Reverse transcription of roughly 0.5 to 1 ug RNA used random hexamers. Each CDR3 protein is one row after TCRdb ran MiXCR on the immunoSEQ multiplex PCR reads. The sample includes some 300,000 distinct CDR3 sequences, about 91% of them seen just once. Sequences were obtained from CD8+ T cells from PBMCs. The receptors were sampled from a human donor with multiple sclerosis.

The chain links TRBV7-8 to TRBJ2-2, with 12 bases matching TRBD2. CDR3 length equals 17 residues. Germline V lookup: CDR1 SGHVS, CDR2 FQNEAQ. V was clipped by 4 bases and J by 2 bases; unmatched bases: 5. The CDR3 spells CASSYRLAGANTGELFF. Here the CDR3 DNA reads TGTGCCAGCAGCTACAGACTAGCGGGGGCCAACACCGGGGAGCTGTTTTTT.

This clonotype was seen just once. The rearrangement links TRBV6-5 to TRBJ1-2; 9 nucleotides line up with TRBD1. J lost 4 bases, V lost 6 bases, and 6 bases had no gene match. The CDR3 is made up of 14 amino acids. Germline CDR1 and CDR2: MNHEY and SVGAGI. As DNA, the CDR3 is TGTGCCAGCAGCAAGACAGGGGGGTTCTATGGCTACACCTTC. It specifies CASSKTGGFYGYTF.

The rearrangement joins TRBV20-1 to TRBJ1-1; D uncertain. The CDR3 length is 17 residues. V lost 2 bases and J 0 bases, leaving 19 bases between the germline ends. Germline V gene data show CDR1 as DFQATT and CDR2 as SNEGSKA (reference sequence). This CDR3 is CSARPGPASSMNTEAFF. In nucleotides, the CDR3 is TGCAGTGCTAGACCCGGACCAGCTTCGAGTATGAACACTGAAGCTTTCTTT.

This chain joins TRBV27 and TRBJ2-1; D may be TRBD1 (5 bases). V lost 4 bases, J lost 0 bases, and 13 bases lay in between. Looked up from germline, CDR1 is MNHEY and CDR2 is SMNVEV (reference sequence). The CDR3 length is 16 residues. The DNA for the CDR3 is TGTGCCAGCAGTTCCACAGGCTTCGGCTCCTACAATGAGCAGTTCTTC. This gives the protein CASSSTGFGSYNEQFF.

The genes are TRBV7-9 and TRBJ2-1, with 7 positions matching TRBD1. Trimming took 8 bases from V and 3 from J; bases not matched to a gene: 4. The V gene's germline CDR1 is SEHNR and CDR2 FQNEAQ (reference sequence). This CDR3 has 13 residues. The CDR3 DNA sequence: TGTGCCAGCGGGACAGTGAACTACAATGAGCAGTTCTTC. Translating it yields CASGTVNYNEQFF.

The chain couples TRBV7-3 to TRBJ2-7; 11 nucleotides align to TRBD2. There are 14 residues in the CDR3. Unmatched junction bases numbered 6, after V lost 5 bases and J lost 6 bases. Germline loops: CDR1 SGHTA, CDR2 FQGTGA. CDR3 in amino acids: CASSLTSGGSEQYF. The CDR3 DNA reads TGTGCCAGCAGCCTCACTAGCGGGGGTTCCGAGCAGTACTTC.

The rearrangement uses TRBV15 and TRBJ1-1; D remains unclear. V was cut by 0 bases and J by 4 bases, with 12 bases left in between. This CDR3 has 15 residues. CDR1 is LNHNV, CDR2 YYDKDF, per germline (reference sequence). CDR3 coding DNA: TGTGCCACCAGCAGAGATGTGGAGGGAAGCACTGAAGCTTTCTTT. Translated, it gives CATSRDVEGSTEAFF.

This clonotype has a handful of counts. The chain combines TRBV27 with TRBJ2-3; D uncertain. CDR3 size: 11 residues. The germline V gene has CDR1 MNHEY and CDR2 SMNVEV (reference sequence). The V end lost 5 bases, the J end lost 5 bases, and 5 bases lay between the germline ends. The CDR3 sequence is CASSDGDTQYF. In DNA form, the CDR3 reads TGTGCCAGCAGTGATGGAGATACGCAGTATTTT.

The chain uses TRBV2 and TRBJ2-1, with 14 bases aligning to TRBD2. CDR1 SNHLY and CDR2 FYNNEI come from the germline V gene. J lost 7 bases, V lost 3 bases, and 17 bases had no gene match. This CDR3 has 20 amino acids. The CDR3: CASSDQRLAGGLRLGNEQFF. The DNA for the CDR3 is TGTGCCAGCAGTGATCAACGACTAGCGGGAGGGCTCCGGCTCGGGAATGAGCAGTTCTTC. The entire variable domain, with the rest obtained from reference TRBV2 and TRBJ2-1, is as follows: EPEVTQTPSHQVTQMGQEVILRCVPISNHLYFYWYRQILGQKVEFLVSFYNNEISEKSEIFDDQFSVERPDGSNFTLKIRSTKLEDSAMYFCASSDQRLAGGLRLGNEQFFGPGTRLTVL.

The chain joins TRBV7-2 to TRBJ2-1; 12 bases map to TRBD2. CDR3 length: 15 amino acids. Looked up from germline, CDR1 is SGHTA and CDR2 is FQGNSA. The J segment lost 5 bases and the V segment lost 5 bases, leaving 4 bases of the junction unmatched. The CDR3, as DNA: TGTGCCAGCAGCGCCACTAGCGGGGGGCACAATGAGCAGTTCTTC. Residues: CASSATSGGHNEQFF.

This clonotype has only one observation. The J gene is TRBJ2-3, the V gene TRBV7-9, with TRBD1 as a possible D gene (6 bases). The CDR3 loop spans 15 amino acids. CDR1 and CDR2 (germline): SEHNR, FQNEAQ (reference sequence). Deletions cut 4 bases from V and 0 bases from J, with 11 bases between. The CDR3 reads CASSWGQMSTDTQYF. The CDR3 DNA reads TGTGCCAGCAGCTGGGGACAAATGAGCACAGATACGCAGTATTTT.

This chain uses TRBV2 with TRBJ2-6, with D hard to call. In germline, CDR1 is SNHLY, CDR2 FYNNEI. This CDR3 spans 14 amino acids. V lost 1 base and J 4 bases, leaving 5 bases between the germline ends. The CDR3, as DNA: TGTGCCAGCAGTGAAGGGCCCGGGGCCAACGTCCTGACTTTC. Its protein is CASSEGPGANVLTF.

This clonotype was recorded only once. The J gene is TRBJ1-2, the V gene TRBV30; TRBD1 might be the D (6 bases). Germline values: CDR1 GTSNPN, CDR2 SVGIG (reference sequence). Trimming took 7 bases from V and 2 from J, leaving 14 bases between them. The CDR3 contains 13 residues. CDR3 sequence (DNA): TGTGCCTCGGAGGGGGGCGGAAACTATGGCTACACCTTC. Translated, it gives CASEGGGNYGYTF. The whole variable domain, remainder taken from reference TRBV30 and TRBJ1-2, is SQTIHQWPATLVQPVGSPLSLECTVEGTSNPNLYWYRQAAGRGLQLLFYSVGIGQISSEVPQNLSASRPQDRQFILSSKKLLLSDSGFYLCASEGGGNYGYTFGSGTRLTVV.

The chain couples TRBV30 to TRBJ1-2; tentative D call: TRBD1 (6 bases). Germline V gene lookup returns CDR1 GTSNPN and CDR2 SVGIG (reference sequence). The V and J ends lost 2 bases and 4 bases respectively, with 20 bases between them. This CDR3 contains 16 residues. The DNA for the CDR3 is TGTGCCTGGAGTTTCTCAGGACTCGGGACAACCTATGGCTACACCTTC. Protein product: CAWSFSGLGTTYGYTF.

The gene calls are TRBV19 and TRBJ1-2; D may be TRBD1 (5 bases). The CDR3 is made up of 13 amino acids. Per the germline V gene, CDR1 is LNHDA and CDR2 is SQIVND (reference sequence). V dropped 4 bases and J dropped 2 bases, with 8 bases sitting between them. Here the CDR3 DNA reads TGTGCCAGTAGTACCGGACAAAACTATGGCTACACCTTC. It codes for CASSTGQNYGYTF.

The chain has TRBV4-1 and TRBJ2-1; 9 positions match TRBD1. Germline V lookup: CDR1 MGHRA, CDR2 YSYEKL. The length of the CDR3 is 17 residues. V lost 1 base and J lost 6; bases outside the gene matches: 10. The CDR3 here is CASSQVRWTGASNEQFF. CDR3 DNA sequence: TGCGCCAGCAGCCAAGTACGCTGGACAGGGGCTTCCAATGAGCAGTTCTTC.